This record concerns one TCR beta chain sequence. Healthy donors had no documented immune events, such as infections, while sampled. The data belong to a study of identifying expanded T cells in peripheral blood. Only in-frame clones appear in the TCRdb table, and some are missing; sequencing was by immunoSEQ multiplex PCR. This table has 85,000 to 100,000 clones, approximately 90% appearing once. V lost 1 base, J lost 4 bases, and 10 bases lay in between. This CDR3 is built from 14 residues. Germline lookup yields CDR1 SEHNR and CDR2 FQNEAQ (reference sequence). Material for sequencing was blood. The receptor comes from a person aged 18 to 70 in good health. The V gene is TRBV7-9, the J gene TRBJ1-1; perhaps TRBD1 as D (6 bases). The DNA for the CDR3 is TGTGCCAGCAGCTTAGGGGGACACCTCACTGAAGCTTTCTTT. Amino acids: CASSLGGHLTEAFF. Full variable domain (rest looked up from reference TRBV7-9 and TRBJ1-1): DTGVSQNPRHKITKRGQNVTFRCDPISEHNRLYWYRQTLGQGPEFLTYFQNEAQLEKSRLLSDRFSAERPKGSFSTLEIQRTEQGDSAMYLCASSLGGHLTEAFFGQGTRLTVV.